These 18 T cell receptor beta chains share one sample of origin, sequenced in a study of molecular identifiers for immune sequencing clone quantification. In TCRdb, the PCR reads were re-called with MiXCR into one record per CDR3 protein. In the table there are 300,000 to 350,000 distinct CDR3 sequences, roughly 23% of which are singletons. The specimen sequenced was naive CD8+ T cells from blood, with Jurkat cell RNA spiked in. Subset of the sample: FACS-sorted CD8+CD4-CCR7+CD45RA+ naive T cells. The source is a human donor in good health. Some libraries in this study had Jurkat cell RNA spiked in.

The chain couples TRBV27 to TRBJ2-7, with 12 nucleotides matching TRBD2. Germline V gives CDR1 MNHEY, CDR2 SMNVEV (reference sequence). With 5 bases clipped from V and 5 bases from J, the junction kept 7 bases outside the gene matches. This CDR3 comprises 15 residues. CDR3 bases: TGTGCCAGCAGTCCCTGGACTAGCGGGAACGACGAGCAGTACTTC. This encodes CASSPWTSGNDEQYF.

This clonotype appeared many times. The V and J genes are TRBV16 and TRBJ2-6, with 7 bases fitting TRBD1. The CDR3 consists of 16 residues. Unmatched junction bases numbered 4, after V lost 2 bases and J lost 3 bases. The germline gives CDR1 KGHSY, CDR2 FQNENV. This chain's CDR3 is CASSQLTGLGANVLTF. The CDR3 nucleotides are TGTGCCAGCAGCCAACTGACAGGGCTTGGGGCCAACGTCCTGACTTTC.

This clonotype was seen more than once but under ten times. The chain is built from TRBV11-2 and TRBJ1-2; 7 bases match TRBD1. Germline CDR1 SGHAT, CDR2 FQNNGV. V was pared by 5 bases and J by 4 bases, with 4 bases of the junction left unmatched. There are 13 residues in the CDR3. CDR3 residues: CASSAGTAYGYTF. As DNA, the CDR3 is TGTGCCAGCAGCGCCGGGACAGCCTATGGCTACACCTTC.

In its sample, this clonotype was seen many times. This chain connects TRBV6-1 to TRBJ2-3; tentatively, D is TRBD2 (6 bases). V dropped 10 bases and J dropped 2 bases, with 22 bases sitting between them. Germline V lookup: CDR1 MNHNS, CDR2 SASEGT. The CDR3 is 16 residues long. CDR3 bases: TGTGCCATTAGCGGCCATATTAGGCCGTACACAGATACGCAGTATTTT. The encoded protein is CAISGHIRPYTDTQYF.

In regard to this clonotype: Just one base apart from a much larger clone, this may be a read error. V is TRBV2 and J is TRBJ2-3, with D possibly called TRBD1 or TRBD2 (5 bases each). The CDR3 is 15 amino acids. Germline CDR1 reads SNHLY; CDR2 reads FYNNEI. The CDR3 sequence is CASGEHARGADTQYF. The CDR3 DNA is TGTGCCAGCGGTGAACACGCCCGAGGGGCGGATACGCAGTATTTT.

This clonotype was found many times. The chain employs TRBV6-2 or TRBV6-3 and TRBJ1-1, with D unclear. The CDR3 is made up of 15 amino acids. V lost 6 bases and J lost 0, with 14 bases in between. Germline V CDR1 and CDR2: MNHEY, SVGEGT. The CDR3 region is CASRKGVTMNTEAFF. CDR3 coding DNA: TGTGCCAGCAGAAAGGGCGTGACAATGAACACTGAAGCTTTCTTT.

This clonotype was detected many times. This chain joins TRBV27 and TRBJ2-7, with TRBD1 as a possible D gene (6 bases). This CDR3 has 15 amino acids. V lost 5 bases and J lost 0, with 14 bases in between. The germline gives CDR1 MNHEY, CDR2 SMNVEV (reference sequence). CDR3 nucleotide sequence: TGTGCCAGCAGTCCCACTGGGGGCGGCTCCTACGAGCAGTACTTC. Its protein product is CASSPTGGGSYEQYF.

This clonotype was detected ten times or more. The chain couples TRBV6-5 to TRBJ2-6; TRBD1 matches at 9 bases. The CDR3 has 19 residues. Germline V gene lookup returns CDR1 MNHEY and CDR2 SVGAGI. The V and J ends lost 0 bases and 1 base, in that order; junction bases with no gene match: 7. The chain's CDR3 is CASSYSNRDRVSGANVLTF. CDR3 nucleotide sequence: TGTGCCAGCAGTTACTCGAACCGGGACAGGGTATCTGGGGCCAACGTCCTGACTTTC.

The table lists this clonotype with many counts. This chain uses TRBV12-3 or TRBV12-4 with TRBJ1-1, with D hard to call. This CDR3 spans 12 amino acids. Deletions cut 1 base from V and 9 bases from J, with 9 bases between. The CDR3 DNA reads TGTGCCAGCAGTTTAGGCGACAATCAAGCTTTCTTT. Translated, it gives CASSLGDNQAFF.

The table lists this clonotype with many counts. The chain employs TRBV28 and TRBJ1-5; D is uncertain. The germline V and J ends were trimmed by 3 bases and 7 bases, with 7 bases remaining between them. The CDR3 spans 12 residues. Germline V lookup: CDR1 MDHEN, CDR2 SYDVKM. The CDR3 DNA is TGTGCCAGCAGTTTGCTCCCCCAGCCCCAGCATTTT. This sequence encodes CASSLLPQPQHF.

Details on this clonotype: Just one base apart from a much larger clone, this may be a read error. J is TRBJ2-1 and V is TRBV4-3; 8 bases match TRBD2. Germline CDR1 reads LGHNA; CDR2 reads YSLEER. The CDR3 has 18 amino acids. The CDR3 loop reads CASSSYGAGGPLDNEQSF. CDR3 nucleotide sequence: TGCGCCAGCAGCTCATATGGGGCGGGAGGACCTTTGGACAATGAGCAGTCCTTC.

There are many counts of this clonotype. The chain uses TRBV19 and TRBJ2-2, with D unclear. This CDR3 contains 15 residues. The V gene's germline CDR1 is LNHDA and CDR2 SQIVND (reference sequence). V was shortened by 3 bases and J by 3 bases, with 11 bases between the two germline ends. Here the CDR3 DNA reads TGTGCCAGTAGTATGATGGACCACTACACCGGGGAGCTGTTTTTT. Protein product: CASSMMDHYTGELFF.

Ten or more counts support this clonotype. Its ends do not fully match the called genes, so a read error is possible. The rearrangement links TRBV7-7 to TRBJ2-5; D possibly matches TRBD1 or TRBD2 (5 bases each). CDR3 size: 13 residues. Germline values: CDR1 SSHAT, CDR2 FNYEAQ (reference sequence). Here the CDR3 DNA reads TGTGCTAGCAGCTTAAAAGGGGACGAGACCCAGTACTTC. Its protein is CASSLKGDETQYF.

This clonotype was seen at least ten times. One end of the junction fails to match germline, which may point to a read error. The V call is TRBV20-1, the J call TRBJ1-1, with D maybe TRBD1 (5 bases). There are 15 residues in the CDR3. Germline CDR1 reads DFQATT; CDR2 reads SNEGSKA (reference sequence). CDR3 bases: TGCAGTGCTAGAGATTTTGGGACCGCAAACACTGAAACTTTCTTT. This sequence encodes CSARDFGTANTETFF.

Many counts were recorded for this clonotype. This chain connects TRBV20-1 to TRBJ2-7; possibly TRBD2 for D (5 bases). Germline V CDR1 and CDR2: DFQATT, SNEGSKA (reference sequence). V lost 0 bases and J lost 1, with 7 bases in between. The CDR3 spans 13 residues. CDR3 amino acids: CSARDQRSYEQYF. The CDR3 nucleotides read TGCAGTGCTAGAGACCAGCGGTCCTACGAGCAGTACTTC.

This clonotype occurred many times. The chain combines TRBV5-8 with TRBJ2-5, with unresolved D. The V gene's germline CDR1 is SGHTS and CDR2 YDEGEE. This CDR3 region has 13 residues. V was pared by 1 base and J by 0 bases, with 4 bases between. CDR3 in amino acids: CASSLNNQETQYF. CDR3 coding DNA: TGTGCCAGCAGCTTGAACAACCAAGAGACCCAGTACTTC.

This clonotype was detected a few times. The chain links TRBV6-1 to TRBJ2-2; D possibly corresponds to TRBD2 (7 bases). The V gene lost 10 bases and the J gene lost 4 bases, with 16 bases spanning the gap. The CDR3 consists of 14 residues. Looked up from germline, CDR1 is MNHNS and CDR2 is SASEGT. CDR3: CATQFRGATGELFF. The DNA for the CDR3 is TGTGCCACCCAATTCCGGGGGGCCACCGGGGAGCTGTTTTTT.

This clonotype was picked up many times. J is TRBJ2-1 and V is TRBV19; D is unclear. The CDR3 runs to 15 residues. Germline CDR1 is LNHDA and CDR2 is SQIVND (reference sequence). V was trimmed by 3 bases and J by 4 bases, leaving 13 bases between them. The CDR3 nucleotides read TGTGCCAGTAGTATCACCGGTGGACCTTACAATGAGCAGTTCTTC. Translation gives CASSITGGPYNEQFF.